Detailed here is one T cell receptor (beta chain). What it binds is unknown. The primer mix had 60 Vbeta and 13 Jbeta primers. Assay used: immunoSEQ multiplex PCR; TCRdb lists only in-frame clones, some missing. The sample carries some 91,000 clones, around 86% recorded once. Donors had nominal health at sampling but likely had unrecorded immune exposures. The sample comes from a study of cytomegalovirus exposure and HLA in healthy donors. Study-level background: HLA-typed donors contributed about 85 million unique TCRs, which were held in an early data release. Study-level points and caveats: Data from an earlier analysis indicated that most TCR beta V segments were productive either about 87% or about 30% of the time.

The sequence derives from a man aged 25 to 45 in good health and CMV-seropositive. Sequencing was done on a sample of PBMCs.

This CDR3 reads CASSPSSGRAYDRETQYF. CDR3 nucleotide sequence: TGCGCCAGCAGCCCGTCTAGCGGGAGGGCCTATGACAGGGAGACCCAGTACTTC. The chain joins TRBV4-1 to TRBJ2-5; the match to TRBD2 covers 12 bases. The CDR3 runs 18 residues. With V trimmed by 4 bases and J by 5 bases, 14 bases remained unmatched. Germline lookup yields CDR1 MGHRA and CDR2 YSYEKL.